This TCR beta chain was observed in a study of cytotoxic CD8 clonotypes in ibrutinib-treated CLL listed by TCRdb under 2021. At the level of the whole study: The cohort was composed of about a dozen relapsed/refractory and about 15 treatment-naive patients; IGHV unmutated status was identified in fewer than 18 patients. Responses were partial in approximately 24 patients and complete in 2; after median around 66 months follow-up, around 14 stayed in remission and roughly twelve progressed. Response samples were obtained after a median of around 11 months of treatment, with a range of about 6 to 36 months. On average, each sample had approximately 260,000 productive templates and almost 95,000 productive rearrangements. Of the 86 people in the trial, roughly 27 had longitudinal samples available. Cryopreserved peripheral blood mononuclear cells were collected before treatment, at response, and at either disease progression or sustained remission. All remission and progressive disease samples were collected while patients were still receiving ibrutinib.

Results the study describes overall, beyond this receptor: Baseline clonality was found to be higher than that of age-matched healthy donors and was strongly correlated with circulating CD8+ T-cell counts. At ibrutinib response clonality went up, during sustained remission it held steady, and at progression it dropped back toward baseline. Lymph node repertoires were not examined, and the timing of sampling was not matched between patients in sustained remission and those whose disease progressed. Public clonotypes were found to be uncommon and were observed to contract or remain stable during treatment; the increase in clonality was shown to reflect expansion of private clonotypes at ibrutinib response.

This clone appeared a few times. Its antigen specificity is not known. No base quality information exists; no much larger clone differs at one position. The goal of deep resolution MiSeq sequencing was a depth between 1 in 1 million and 1 in 200,000 T cells, and coverage averaged 10x per clonotype. TCR beta libraries were generated with the immunoSEQ hsTCRB Kit. In the original analysis: ImmunoSEQ Data Assistant and ImmunoSEQ Analyzer were used for data analysis, and V, D and J genes were assigned according to IMGT definitions. Clonality, which ranges from 0 to 1, was calculated by subtracting the normalized Shannon entropy of productive rearrangement frequencies from one. Public clonotype analysis was restricted to overrepresented clonotypes comprising at least 0.05% of each patient's repertoire. Thirteen age-matched healthy donor repertoires from immuneACCESS served as clonality controls. Sourced from immuneACCESS, this table was stored by TCRdb with only in-frame sequences that have V and J called. A share of the clones is absent; for the studies checked, an unresolved V gene accounts for under half, and the remainder has no known explanation. That table is the source of V, J and clone size, and D and trimming were worked out from the DNA. For this sample the table gives about 200,000 clones, of which roughly 65% were detected only once. About 6.4% of the sample rests with the top ten.

The time point label here, explained by the study, means: roughly 12 months on ibrutinib. For TCR beta library preparation, approximately 2.2 micrograms of genomic DNA were isolated from cryopreserved PBMCs. Longitudinal blood samples from CLL patients on ibrutinib monotherapy were analyzed using high-throughput TCR beta sequencing. Patients were enrolled in a phase 2 open-label single-center ibrutinib monotherapy trial. Here the sequenced sample was PBMCs, taken after 12 months of ibrutinib treatment. The clonotype originates from a human donor with chronic lymphocytic leukemia.

The CDR3 region reads CASRRESYEQYF. Here is the DNA: TGTGCCAGCAGACGGGAGTCCTACGAGCAGTACTTC. Recombination connected TRBV28 to TRBJ2-7; TRBD2 is perhaps the D gene, given 6 matching bases. The CDR3 runs 12 residues from the cysteine to the phenylalanine. The DNA shown is the 36-base CDR3, in frame from base 1. A distance of 7 bases separates the germline ends of V and J, which lose 6 bases and 1 base respectively. Taken from the germline V gene, the CDR1 and CDR2 loops are MDHEN and SYDVKM.